The clone carrying this TCR beta chain came up once. The antigen is undetermined. A single base separates this from a much larger clone, so it may be a read error. The data stem from a study of identical twins. Regarding the study as a whole: With abundant cord blood beta clonotypes, insertions were fewer; memory repertoires showed no such pattern. Invariant T cells like MAIT and iNKT could partly confound the zero-insertion analyses. Weaker excess twin sharing was seen among beta out-of-frame sequences. Low generation probability was overrepresented in out-of-frame alpha sequences shared by twins.

MiXCR was run by TCRdb on the 5' RACE reads, yielding one entry per CDR3 protein. Here the sample spans 150,000 or so distinct CDR3 sequences, roughly 3.5% being singletons. This CDR3 contains 13 residues. The source is a man aged 18 to 30 in good health. The sequenced sample consisted of memory T cells sorted from blood. The chain recombines TRBV12-3 or TRBV12-4 with TRBJ2-2, with D possibly TRBD2 on 5 matching bases. The CDR3 loop is CASRTGLTGELYF. CDR3 DNA: TGTGCCAGCAGAACGGGGTTGACCGGGGAGCTGTATTTT.